The 3 T cell receptor beta chains below come from one sample, sequenced in a study of T cells in Graves' hyperthyroidism and ophthalmopathy. Amplification of TCR beta CDR3 regions was performed using RNA transcripts as template. HTBI primers were the set used in a first-round RT-PCR of the TCR CDR3. TCRdb re-analysed the multiplex PCR reads in MiXCR, keeping a single row per CDR3 protein. Altogether approximately 560,000 distinct CDR3 sequences are present, less than 20% being singletons, with the ten largest covering under 8%. The sample taken for sequencing was blood. These receptor sequences come from a woman under 40 with Graves' hyperthyroidism.

This clonotype has a count of ten or more. The V and J genes are TRBV20-1 and TRBJ2-1; maybe TRBD1 (5 bases). CDR3 size: 15 residues. Per the germline V gene, CDR1 is DFQATT and CDR2 is SNEGSKA (reference sequence). V shed 6 bases and J shed 9 bases, with 24 bases lying between them. CDR3 coding DNA: TGCAGTGCCCTAAGAGCGAGCGTCGGCCAGGGTGAGCAGTTCTTC. It specifies CSALRASVGQGEQFF.

This clonotype has just one count. The chain recombines TRBV10-2 with TRBJ2-7; TRBD2 is a possible D gene (7 bases). The CDR3 totals 16 residues. Trimming shortened V by 6 bases and J by 4 bases, and 22 bases separated the two germline ends. CDR1 and CDR2 from the germline V gene are WSHSY and SAAADI. The CDR3: CASRRGGGAGMYEQYF. The CDR3 region has the DNA TGCGCCAGCAGGAGGGGGGGGGGGGCCGGGATGTACGAGCAGTACTTC.

This clonotype was seen many times. This chain links TRBV13 with TRBJ2-7, with TRBD1 matching 7 bases. The CDR3 is made up of 13 amino acids. With 4 bases clipped from V and 5 bases from J, the junction kept 5 bases outside the gene matches. CDR1 PRHDT and CDR2 FYEKMQ come from the germline V gene (reference sequence). The CDR3 region has the DNA TGTGCCAGCAGCTACAGGGGATTCGACGAGCAGTACTTC. It specifies CASSYRGFDEQYF.